This TCR beta chain was recovered during a study of cytomegalovirus exposure and HLA in healthy donors. Study in general: Early release data held 80 million to 100 million unique TCRs from HLA-typed donors. General study results and limits: Reports state that TCR beta sequences accurately predicted most subjects' HLA-A and HLA-B alleles. As a later analysis showed, several of the most significant clusters appeared to be linked to common viral pathogens. The classifier reportedly diagnosed cytomegalovirus status with high specificity and sensitivity.

Vbeta (60) and Jbeta (13) primers were used in the PCR. Sequencing was performed with immunoSEQ multiplex PCR; in TCRdb, only in-frame clones are kept and a portion is missing. Of 150,000 to 200,000 clones in the sample, more than 85% were seen once. The V gene's germline CDR1 is WSHSY and CDR2 SAAADI. There are 15 residues in the CDR3. V was pared by 6 bases and J by 7 bases, with 8 bases of the junction left unmatched. About this clone itself: Its antigen remains unidentified.

The chain has TRBV10-2 and TRBJ2-2; 10 bases match TRBD2. Sequences were obtained from PBMCs. This sequence was found in a woman younger than 35 in good health and CMV-seronegative. The CDR3 loop reads CASRKAGGLGGELFF. The DNA for the CDR3 is TGCGCCAGCAGAAAAGCGGGGGGGCTTGGCGGGGAGCTGTTTTTT.